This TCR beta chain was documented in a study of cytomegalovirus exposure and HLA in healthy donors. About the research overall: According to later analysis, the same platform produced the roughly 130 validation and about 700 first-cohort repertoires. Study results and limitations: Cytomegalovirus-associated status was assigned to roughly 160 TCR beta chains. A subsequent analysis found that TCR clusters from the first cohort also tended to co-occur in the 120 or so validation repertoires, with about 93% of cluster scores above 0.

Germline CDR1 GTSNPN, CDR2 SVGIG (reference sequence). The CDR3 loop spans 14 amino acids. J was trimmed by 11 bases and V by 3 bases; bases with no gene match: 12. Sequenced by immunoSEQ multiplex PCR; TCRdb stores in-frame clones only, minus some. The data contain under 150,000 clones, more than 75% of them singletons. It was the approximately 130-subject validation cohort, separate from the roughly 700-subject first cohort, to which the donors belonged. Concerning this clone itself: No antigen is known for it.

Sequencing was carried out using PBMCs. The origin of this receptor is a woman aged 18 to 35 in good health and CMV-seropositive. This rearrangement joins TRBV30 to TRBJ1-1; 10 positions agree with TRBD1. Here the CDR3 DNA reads TGTGCCTGGAGGACGACCGACAGGGGGCTTCGGGCTTTCTTT. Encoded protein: CAWRTTDRGLRAFF.